This is a list of T cell receptor beta chains from one sample in a study of blood T cell repertoires in COVID-19. Clones were sequenced by immunoSEQ multiplex PCR, and TCRdb holds only the in-frame ones, with some missing. This sample has 35,000 to 45,000 clones, with 60% to 85% found just once. Sequences were obtained from peripheral blood. All receptors derive from a woman aged 80 or over with acute or convalescent COVID-19. The CDR3 runs from the conserved cysteine through the conserved F or W. A D gene is named only where the DNA matches it firmly. Part of the rows lack a size; the others show once, few, many or a class for expanded clones.

D	J	V	size	CDR3	DNA
TRBD2	TRBJ2-5	TRBV5-4	.	CASSVGLAVGETQYF	TGTGCCAGCAGCGTGGGACTAGCGGTTGGAGAGACCCAGTACTTC
.	TRBJ1-2	TRBV28	once	CASSPTLGGKEGYGYTF	TGTGCCAGCAGTCCTACCCTTGGGGGGAAGGAGGGCTATGGCTACACCTTC
TRBD1	TRBJ1-1	TRBV6-5	.	CASSSSTGTGAVLAFF	TGTGCCAGCAGTTCCTCCACCGGGACAGGGGCTGTGTTGGCTTTCTTT
.	TRBJ1-3	TRBV12-3/TRBV12-4	few	CASMIGGGNTIYF	TGTGCCAGCATGATCGGGGGGGGAAACACCATATATTTT
TRBD1	TRBJ1-5	TRBV5-1	.	CASSEQGLRNQPQHF	TGCGCCAGCTCAGAACAGGGGTTACGCAATCAGCCCCAGCATTTT
.	TRBJ1-2	TRBV21-1	.	CASSMVGRANYGYTF	TGTGCCAGCAGCATGGTGGGCAGGGCGAACTATGGCTACACCTTC
TRBD1	TRBJ2-1	TRBV19	.	CASSTIRGPSYNEQFF	TGTGCCAGTAGTACTATTAGGGGGCCCTCCTACAATGAGCAGTTCTTC
TRBD1	TRBJ2-1	TRBV10-3	.	CAISEGTAIYNEQFF	TGTGCCATCAGTGAAGGGACAGCGATTTACAATGAGCAGTTCTTC
.	TRBJ1-2	TRBV19	.	CASSLGQSPNYGYTF	TGTGCCAGTAGTCTTGGACAGTCGCCTAACTATGGCTACACCTTC
TRBD1	TRBJ2-7	TRBV4-3	.	CASSQELRQGAQEQYF	TGCGCCAGCAGCCAAGAGCTTCGGCAGGGGGCACAGGAGCAGTACTTC
TRBD1	TRBJ2-7	TRBV5-4	.	CASSGPGQGTEQYF	TGTGCCAGCAGCGGGCCGGGACAGGGTACCGAGCAGTACTTC
.	TRBJ1-1	TRBV6-6	.	CASSYSATVNTEAFF	TGTGCCAGCAGTTACTCGGCGACAGTGAACACTGAAGCTTTCTTT
.	TRBJ2-2	TRBV9	.	CASSVSGTTGELFF	TGTGCCAGCAGCGTGAGCGGCACCACCGGGGAGCTGTTTTTT
.	TRBJ1-1	TRBV12-3/TRBV12-4	.	CASSSQMNTEAFF	TGTGCCAGCAGTTCACAGATGAACACTGAAGCTTTCTTT
.	TRBJ2-1	TRBV15	.	CATSRGAAEAQFF	TGTGCCACCAGCAGAGGGGCAGCGGAGGCTCAGTTCTTC
.	TRBJ1-2	TRBV7-6	.	CASSLAQGNYGYTF	TGTGCCAGCAGCTTAGCCCAGGGGAACTATGGCTACACCTTC
.	TRBJ2-1	TRBV19	.	CASSTVWGPYNEQFF	TGTGCCAGTAGTACTGTTTGGGGGCCCTACAATGAGCAGTTCTTC
TRBD1	TRBJ2-7	TRBV27	.	CASSPAHRGRFGEQYF	TGTGCCAGCAGTCCAGCCCACAGGGGGCGTTTCGGCGAGCAGTACTTC
TRBD1	TRBJ2-1	TRBV9	.	CASSLEGDSYNEQFF	TGTGCCAGCAGCTTAGAGGGGGACAGCTACAATGAGCAGTTCTTC
.	TRBJ1-1	TRBV4-1	.	CASSQAKGGEAFF	TGCGCCAGCAGCCAGGCCAAGGGAGGTGAAGCTTTCTTT
.	TRBJ2-1	TRBV7-7	.	CASSPRLALNEQFF	TGTGCTAGCAGCCCTCGGCTAGCGCTCAATGAGCAGTTCTTC
.	TRBJ2-5	TRBV6-2/TRBV6-3	few	CASSYPSRGQETQYF	TGTGCCAGCAGTTACCCTAGTCGGGGGCAAGAGACCCAGTACTTC
TRBD1	TRBJ1-2	TRBV14	.	CASSHLSPRDRYGYTF	TGTGCCAGCAGCCATTTGTCTCCCCGGGACAGATATGGCTACACCTTC